This T cell receptor beta chain derives from a study of T-cell reconstitution after alpha-beta-depleted transplantation in children. As it was prepared, the TCRbeta library received unique molecular identifiers. Each CDR3 protein is one row after TCRdb ran MiXCR on the PCR reads. The table records nearly 200,000 distinct CDR3 sequences, roughly 6.3% of them present only once. This CDR3 region has 19 residues. V trimming: 6 bases; J trimming: 4 bases; junction bases outside the gene matches: 21. Findings and caveats of the study: Reported findings indicate that, about two months after transplant, alpha-beta T cells came from several hundred expanded clones, which were derived from non-depleted graft cells.

This clonotype has a handful of counts. What it recognizes is unknown. The chain couples TRBV12-3 or TRBV12-4 to TRBJ1-2; 9 nucleotides align to TRBD1. The sequence was collected from a girl under two years old with combined immunodeficiency, due to receive a stem cell transplant. The specimen comprised PBMCs, sampled before TCRalphabeta/CD19-depleted stem cell transplant. This CDR3 reads CASSVVPGQGRVKSYGYTF. CDR3 nucleotides: TGTGCCAGCAGCGTCGTTCCGGGACAGGGCCGCGTGAAAAGCTATGGCTACACCTTC.